The count of the clone carrying this T cell receptor (beta chain) is one. The target antigen is unknown. These data are taken from a study of shared clonotypes between healthy human individuals. The V gene's germline CDR1 is MDHEN and CDR2 SYDVKM. V lost 5 bases and J lost 2, with 13 bases in between. This CDR3 is 14 amino acids long. Findings and limits, study-wide: The authors sampled blood alone, and tissue repertoires likely differ.

Each cell subset's genomic DNA was divided evenly among several immunoSEQ plates. Unsorted PBMC samples were amplified in replicate PCRs containing 300 ng DNA, tens of thousands of T cell genomes. The method was immunoSEQ multiplex PCR; TCRdb's version includes in-frame clones alone and lacks a portion of them. Among approximately 500,000 clones listed, roughly 80% were seen once. The clonotype originates from a woman aged 40 to 50 in good health. Some clones in this sample may be carry-over from other donors' samples. The chain combines TRBV28 with TRBJ2-7; possibly TRBD1 for D (5 bases). Sample: PBMCs. The CDR3: CASSETGGPYEQYF. As DNA, the CDR3 is TGTGCCAGCAGTGAAACAGGCGGCCCCTACGAGCAGTACTTC.